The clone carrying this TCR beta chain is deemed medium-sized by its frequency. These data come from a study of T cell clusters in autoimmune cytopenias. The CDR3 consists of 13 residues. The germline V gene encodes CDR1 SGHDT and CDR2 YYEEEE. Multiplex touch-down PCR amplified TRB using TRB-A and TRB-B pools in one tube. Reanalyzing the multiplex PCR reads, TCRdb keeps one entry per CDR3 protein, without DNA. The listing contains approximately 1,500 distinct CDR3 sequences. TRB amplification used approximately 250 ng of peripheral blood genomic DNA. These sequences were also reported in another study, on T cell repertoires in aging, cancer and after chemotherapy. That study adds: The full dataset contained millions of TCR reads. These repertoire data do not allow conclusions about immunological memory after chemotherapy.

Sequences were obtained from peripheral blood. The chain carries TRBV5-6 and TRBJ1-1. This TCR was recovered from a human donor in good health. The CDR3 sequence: CASSLGTETKAFF.